This record concerns one TCR beta chain sequence. Its antigen is undetermined. Libraries were prepared by immunoSEQ multiplex PCR; TCRdb keeps only in-frame clonotypes and omits some of them. Of about 120,000 clones listed, 90% to 95% are singletons. This entry comes from a study of siplizumab effects on memory and regulatory T cells. Study observations and caveats: Alloreactive sequences from unstimulated CD4+ memory cells fell significantly with siplizumab. Naive T cells looked more diverse than memory cells and looked like major alloresponse contributors. Assignment of a naive or memory phenotype failed for roughly 75-97% of the proliferating CD4+ or CD8+ clones.

The CDR3 sequence is 15 residues long. Per germline, CDR1 MNHEY and CDR2 SVGAGI. V gave up 0 bases and J gave up 3 bases, with 9 bases separating them. The chain combines TRBV6-5 with TRBJ1-5, with D perhaps matching TRBD1 (5 bases). Sequenced material: non-Treg CD4+ T cells sorted from blood. This clonotype was sampled from a human donor in good health. As DNA, the CDR3 is TGTGCCAGCAGTTACTCGATAGGGACCAATCAGCCCCAGCATTTT. It yields the protein CASSYSIGTNQPQHF.